This paragraph reports one TCR beta chain. Its antigen is still unknown. The data were produced by immunoSEQ multiplex PCR, yet TCRdb's version contains in-frame clones alone and is incomplete. The data hold about 31,000 clones, with over 70% observed a single time. The sample belongs to a study of early stage breast cancer tumors. In the study overall: Roughly 8 ER+/PR+/HER2- tumors were invasive ductal; a few were invasive lobular.

Study-wide points: Enriched TCRB sequences shared across patients were mostly commonly generated sequences. Compared with adjacent normal breast tissue, tumors showed roughly 2.5-fold greater T cell density and higher clonality.

V shed 2 bases, J shed 4 bases, and the junction held 8 bases outside the gene matches. The CDR3 is 16 residues long. CDR1 and CDR2 (germline): MNHNS, SASEGT. Source material: breast tumor tissue. This chain uses TRBV6-1 with TRBJ1-5, with 7 bases lining up with TRBD1. The receptor comes from a person aged 25 to 39 with breast cancer. CDR3 sequence: CASSETGTASNQPQHF. CDR3 in DNA: TGTGCCAGCAGTGAAACCGGGACAGCAAGTAATCAGCCCCAGCATTTT.